This T cell receptor beta chain was sequenced for a study of T cells in Graves' hyperthyroidism and ophthalmopathy. The TCR beta CDR3 regions underwent amplification using RNA transcripts as the source. Carried out on the TCR CDR3, a first-round RT-PCR used the HTBI primer set. Via MiXCR, TCRdb re-called the multiplex PCR reads, giving one row per CDR3 protein. The table shows 500,000 to 800,000 distinct CDR3 sequences, with around 15% occurring only once. This clonotype was counted between two and nine times. Germline CDR1 reads MNHNS; CDR2 reads SASEGT. The CDR3 extends over 14 amino acids. V lost 10 bases and J lost 3; bases outside the gene matches: 8. Disease lasting under 3 months, a NOSPECS grade of at least 4, and a Clinical Activity Score of at least 3 were features of the ophthalmopathy patients.

The receptor was isolated from a woman between 50 and 59 years old with Graves' ophthalmopathy. Material for sequencing was blood. The chain links TRBV6-1 to TRBJ2-1, with 8 positions matching TRBD2. DNA of the CDR3: TGTGCCACCACTAGCGGATCGATCTACAATGAGCAGTTCTTC. It translates to CATTSGSIYNEQFF.